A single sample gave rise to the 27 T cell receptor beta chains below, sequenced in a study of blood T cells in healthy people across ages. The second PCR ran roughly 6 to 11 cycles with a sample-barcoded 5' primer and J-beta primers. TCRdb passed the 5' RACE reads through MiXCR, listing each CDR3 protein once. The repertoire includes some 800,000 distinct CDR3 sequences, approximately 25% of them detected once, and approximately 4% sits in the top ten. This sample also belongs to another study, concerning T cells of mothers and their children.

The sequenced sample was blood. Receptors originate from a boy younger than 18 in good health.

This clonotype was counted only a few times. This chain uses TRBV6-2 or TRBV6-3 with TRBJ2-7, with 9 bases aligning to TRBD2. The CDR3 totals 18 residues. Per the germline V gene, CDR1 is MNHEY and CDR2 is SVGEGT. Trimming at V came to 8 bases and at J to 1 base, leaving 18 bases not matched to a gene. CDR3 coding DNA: TGTGCCAGCTCGGAAGGGACTAGCTGGGTTCCTACTTCCTACGAGCAGTACTTC. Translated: CASSEGTSWVPTSYEQYF.

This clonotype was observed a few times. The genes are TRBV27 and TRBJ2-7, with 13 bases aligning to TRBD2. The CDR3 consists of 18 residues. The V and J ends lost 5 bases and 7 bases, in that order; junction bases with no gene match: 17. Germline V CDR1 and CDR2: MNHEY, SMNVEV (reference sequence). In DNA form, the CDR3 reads TGTGCCAGCAGTGTAGCCCGGACTAGCGGGAGCCCTAAGCGGGAGCAGTACTTC. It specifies CASSVARTSGSPKREQYF.

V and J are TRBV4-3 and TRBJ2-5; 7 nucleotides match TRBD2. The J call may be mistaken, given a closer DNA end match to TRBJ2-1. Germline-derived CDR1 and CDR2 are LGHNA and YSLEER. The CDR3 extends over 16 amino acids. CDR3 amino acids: CASSHHPGLTYNEQFF. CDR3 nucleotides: TGCGCCAGCAGCCACCACCCGGGACTAACCTACAATGAGCAGTTCTTC.

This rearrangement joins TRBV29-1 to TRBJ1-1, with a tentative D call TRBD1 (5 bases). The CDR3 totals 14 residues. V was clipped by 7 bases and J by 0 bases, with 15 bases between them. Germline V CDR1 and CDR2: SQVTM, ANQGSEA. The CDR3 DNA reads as TGCAGCGCTGGGACGGTTCCGATGAACACTGAAGCTTTCTTT. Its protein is CSAGTVPMNTEAFF.

Here the CDR3 DNA reads TGTGCCAGCACCCCAGAGGCGGGAGGTAACTACAATGAGCAGTTCTTC. As protein: CASTPEAGGNYNEQFF. The chain joins TRBV4-2 to TRBJ2-1, with 8 bases fitting TRBD2. The CDR3 runs 16 residues. Germline-derived CDR1 and CDR2 are LGHNA and YNFKEQ. With 7 bases clipped from V and 3 bases from J, the junction kept 11 bases outside the gene matches.

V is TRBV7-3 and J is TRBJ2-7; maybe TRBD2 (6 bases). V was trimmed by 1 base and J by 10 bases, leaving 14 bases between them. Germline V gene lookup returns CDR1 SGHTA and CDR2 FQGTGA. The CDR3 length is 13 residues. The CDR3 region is CASSLNQGGEQYF. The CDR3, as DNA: TGTGCCAGCAGCTTAAATCAAGGCGGGGAACAGTACTTC.

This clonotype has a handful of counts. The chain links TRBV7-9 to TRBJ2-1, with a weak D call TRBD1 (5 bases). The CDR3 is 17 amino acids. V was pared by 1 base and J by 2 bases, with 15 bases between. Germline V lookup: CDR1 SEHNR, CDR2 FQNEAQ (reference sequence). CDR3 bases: TGTGCCAGCAGCTTAGACCCCGACAGATCCGCCTACAATGAGCAGTTCTTC. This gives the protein CASSLDPDRSAYNEQFF. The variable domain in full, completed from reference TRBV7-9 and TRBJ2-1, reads DTGVSQNPRHKITKRGQNVTFRCDPISEHNRLYWYRQTLGQGPEFLTYFQNEAQLEKSRLLSDRFSAERPKGSFSTLEIQRTEQGDSAMYLCASSLDPDRSAYNEQFFGPGTRLTVL.

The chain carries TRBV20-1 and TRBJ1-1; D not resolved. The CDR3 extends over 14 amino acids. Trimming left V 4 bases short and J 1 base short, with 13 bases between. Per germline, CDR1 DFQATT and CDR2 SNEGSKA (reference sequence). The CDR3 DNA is TGCAGTGCTACAGTGTCTTTGGGGAACACTGAAGCTTTCTTT. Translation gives CSATVSLGNTEAFF.

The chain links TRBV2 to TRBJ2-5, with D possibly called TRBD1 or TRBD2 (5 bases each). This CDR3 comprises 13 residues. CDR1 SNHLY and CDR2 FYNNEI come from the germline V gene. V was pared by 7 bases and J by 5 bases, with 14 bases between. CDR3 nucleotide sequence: TGTGCCAGCACCCCAGGGACCCGGGAGACCCAGTACTTC. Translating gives CASTPGTRETQYF.

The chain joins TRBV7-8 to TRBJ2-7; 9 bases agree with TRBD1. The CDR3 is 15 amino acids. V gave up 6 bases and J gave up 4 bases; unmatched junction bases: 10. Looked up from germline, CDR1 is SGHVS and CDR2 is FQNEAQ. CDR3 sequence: CASSYFPGQGYEQYF. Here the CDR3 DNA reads TGTGCCAGCAGTTACTTTCCGGGACAGGGTTACGAGCAGTACTTC.

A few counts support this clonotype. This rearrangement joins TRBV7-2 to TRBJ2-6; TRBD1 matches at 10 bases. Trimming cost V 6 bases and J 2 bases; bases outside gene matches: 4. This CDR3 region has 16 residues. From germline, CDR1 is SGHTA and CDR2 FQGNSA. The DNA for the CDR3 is TGTGCCAGCAGTACCGGGACAGGGGCTGGGGCCAACGTCCTGACTTTC. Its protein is CASSTGTGAGANVLTF.

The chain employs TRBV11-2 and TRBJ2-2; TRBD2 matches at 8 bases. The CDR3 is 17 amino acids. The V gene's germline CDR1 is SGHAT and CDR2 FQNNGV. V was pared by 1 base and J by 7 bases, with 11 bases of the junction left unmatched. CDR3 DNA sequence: TGTGCCAGCAGCTTAGGGGGTAGCGGGGACGTCGACGGGGAGCTGTTTTTT. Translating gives CASSLGGSGDVDGELFF.

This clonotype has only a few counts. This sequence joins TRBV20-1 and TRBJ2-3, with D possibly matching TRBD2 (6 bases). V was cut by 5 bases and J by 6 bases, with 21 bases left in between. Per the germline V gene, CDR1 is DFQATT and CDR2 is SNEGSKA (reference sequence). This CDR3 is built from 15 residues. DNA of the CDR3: TGCAGTGCTGACGCGGGACTCATAAAGGCTGATACGCAGTATTTT. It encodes CSADAGLIKADTQYF.

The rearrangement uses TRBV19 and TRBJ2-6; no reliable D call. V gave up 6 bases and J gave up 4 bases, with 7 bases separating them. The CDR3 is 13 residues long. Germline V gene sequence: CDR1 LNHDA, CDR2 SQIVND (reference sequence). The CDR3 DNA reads TGTGCCAGTAGACTTCAAGGGGCCAACGTCCTGACTTTC. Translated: CASRLQGANVLTF.

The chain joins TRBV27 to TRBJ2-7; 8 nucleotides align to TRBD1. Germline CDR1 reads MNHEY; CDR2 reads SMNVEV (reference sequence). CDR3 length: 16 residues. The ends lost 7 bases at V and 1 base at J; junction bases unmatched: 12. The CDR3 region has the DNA TGTGCCAGCACCAAAGAGCGGACAGGGACATCCTACGAGCAGTACTTC. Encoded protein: CASTKERTGTSYEQYF.

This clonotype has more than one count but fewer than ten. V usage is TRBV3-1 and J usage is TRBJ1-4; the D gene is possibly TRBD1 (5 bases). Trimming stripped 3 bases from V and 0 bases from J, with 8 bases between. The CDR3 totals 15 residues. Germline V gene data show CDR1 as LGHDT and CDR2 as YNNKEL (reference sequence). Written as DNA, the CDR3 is TGTGCCAGCAGCCAGACAGTTGCAACTAATGAAAAACTGTTTTTT. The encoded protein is CASSQTVATNEKLFF.

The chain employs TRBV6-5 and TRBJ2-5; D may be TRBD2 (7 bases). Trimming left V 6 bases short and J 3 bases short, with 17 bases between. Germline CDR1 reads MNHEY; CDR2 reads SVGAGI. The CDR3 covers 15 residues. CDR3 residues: CASSHQGGGEETQYF. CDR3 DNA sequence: TGTGCCAGCAGCCACCAAGGGGGGGGCGAAGAGACCCAGTACTTC.

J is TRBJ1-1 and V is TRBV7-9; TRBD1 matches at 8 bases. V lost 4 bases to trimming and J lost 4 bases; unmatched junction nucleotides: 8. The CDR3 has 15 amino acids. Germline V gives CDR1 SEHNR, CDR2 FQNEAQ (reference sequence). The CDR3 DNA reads TGTGCCAGCAGCTCGGGCACAGGGGGGGTCACTGAAGCTTTCTTT. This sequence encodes CASSSGTGGVTEAFF.

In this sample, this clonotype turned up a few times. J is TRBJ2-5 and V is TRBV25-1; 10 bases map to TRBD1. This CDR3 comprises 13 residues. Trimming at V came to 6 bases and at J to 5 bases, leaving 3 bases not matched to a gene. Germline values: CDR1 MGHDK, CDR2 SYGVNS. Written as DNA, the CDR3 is TGTGCCAGCAGGTGGACAGGGGGGGAGACCCAGTACTTC. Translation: CASRWTGGETQYF.

CDR3 nucleotide sequence: TGTGCCAGCTACAGGGGAACCGGGGCCAACGTCCTGACTTTC. It translates to CASYRGTGANVLTF. The chain links TRBV6-6 to TRBJ2-6; 7 bases line up with TRBD1. This CDR3 region has 14 residues. V shed 8 bases and J 4 bases; nucleotides not matched to a gene: 5. CDR1 and CDR2 from the germline V gene are MNHNY and SVGAGI (reference sequence).

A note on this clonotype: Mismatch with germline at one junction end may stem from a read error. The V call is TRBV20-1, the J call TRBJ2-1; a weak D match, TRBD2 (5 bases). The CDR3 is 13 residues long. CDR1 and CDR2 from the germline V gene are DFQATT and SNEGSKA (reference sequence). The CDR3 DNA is TGCAGTGCTAGGCCTAGCTCCTGCAATGAGCAGTTCTTC. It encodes CSARPSSCNEQFF.

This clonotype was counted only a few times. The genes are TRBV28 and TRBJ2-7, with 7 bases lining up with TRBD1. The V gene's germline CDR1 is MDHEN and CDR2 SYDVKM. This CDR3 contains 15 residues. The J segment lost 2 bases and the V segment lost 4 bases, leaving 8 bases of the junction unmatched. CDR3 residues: CASSSGQVLTYEQYF. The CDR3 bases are TGTGCCAGCAGTTCCGGACAGGTCCTCACCTACGAGCAGTACTTC.

The DNA of the CDR3 is TGCAGCGTTGTGACAGGGAGGAGCACAGATACGCAGTATTTT. Its translation is CSVVTGRSTDTQYF. This chain uses TRBV29-1 with TRBJ2-3; D is perhaps TRBD1 (7 bases). Per the germline V gene, CDR1 is SQVTM and CDR2 is ANQGSEA. V lost 4 bases, J lost 0 bases, and 11 bases lay in between. The CDR3 runs 14 residues.

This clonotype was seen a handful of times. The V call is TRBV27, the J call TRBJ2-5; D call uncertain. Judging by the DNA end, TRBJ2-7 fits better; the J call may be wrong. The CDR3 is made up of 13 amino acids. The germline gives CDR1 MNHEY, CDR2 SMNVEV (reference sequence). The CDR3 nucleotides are TGTGCCAGCAGTTTATCCCGAACCTACGAGCAGTACTTC. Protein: CASSLSRTYEQYF.

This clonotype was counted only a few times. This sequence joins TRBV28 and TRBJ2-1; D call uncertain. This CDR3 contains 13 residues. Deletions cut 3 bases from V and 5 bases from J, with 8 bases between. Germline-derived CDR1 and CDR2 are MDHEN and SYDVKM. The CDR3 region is CASSFRYNNEQFF. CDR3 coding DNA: TGTGCCAGCAGTTTCAGGTACAACAATGAGCAGTTCTTC.

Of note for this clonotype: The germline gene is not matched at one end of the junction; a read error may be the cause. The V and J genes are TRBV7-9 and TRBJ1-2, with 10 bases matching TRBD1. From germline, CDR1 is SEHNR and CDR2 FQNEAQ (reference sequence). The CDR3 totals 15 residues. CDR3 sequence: CASSRPGTGVDGYSF. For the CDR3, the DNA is TGTGCCAGCAGCAGGCCCGGGACAGGGGTGGATGGCTACTCCTTC.

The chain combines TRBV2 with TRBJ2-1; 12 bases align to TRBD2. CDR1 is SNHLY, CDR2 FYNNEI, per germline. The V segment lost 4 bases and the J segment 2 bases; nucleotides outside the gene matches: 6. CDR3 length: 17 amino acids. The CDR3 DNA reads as TGTGCCAGCAGTGGGGGACTAGCGGGTGGTACCTACAATGAGCAGTTCTTC. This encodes CASSGGLAGGTYNEQFF. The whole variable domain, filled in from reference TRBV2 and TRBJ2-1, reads EPEVTQTPSHQVTQMGQEVILRCVPISNHLYFYWYRQILGQKVEFLVSFYNNEISEKSEIFDDQFSVERPDGSNFTLKIRSTKLEDSAMYFCASSGGLAGGTYNEQFFGPGTRLTVL.